The source of this T cell receptor (beta chain) is a study of blood T cell repertoires in COVID-19. Study information: Both acute and convalescent COVID-19 samples were obtained from the United States, Italy and Spain. PBMCs, B-cell-depleted T cells, or T cells provided the cDNA or gDNA that made up the material.

Original analysis: Reference gene primer amplification yielded estimated nucleated cell counts. Assay: immunoSEQ multiplex PCR; the TCRdb copy retains only in-frame clones and omits some. From that table come the V and J calls and clone size; the DNA was used to work out D and trimming. The table lists 200,000 to 250,000 clones, 86% of them singletons, with about 3.8% in the top ten. The CDR3 consists of 15 residues. Germline V gene sequence: CDR1 KGHDR, CDR2 SFDVKD. Trimming took 3 bases from V and 4 from J, leaving 12 bases between them. Enrollees, roughly 18 to 90 years old, lived in about two dozen US areas.

This chain connects TRBV24-1 to TRBJ2-1; TRBD2 is a possible D gene (6 bases). The specimen was PBMCs or T cells enriched from blood (not recorded which). The receptor's source is a middle-aged woman with acute COVID-19. This CDR3 is CATSDAGRRYNEQFF. CDR3 nucleotide sequence: TGTGCCACCAGTGATGCGGGACGGAGATACAATGAGCAGTTCTTC.